Following are 4 T cell receptor delta chains from one sample sequenced in a study of gammadelta T cells in human blood. TCRdb reanalysed the RT-PCR reads with CATT. The data show more than 1,000 delta-chain clones, with 1.5% to 2% seen just once and 15% held by the top ten. Sequencing input: non-Vgamma9Vdelta2 gamma-delta T cells from adult blood. Receptors were obtained from a human donor.

Points on this clone: A read error is possible here, since a much larger clone lies one base away. This sequence joins TRAV29/DV5 and TRDJ1; D is undetermined. The CDR3 runs to 18 residues. Per germline, CDR1 NSMFDY and CDR2 ISSIKDK. V was pared by 3 bases and J by 0 bases, with 24 bases between. CDR3 protein: CAATGGPSILGDTDKLIF. CDR3 coding DNA: TGTGCAGCAACCGGCGGTCCCAGTATACTCGGGGACACCGATAAACTCATCTTT.

This clone is labeled as large. V is TRDV3 and J is TRDJ1, with a tentative D call TRDD2 (5 bases). Germline V gene lookup returns CDR1 TVYSNPD and CDR2 GDNSRS (reference sequence). The CDR3 runs to 17 residues. The V end lost 4 bases, the J end lost 0 bases, and 24 bases lay between the germline ends. The CDR3 reads CASLFRRSWSYTDKLIF. The DNA for the CDR3 is TGTGCCTCCCTCTTCCGCCGTTCTTGGTCGTACACCGATAAACTCATCTTT.

In the case of this clone: A much larger clone is a single base away; this may be a read error. This chain links TRDV1 with TRDJ1, with 11 bases aligning to TRDD3. The trim removed 6 bases at V and 5 bases at J, leaving 20 bases unmatched. Germline V gene data show CDR1 as TSWWSYY and CDR2 as QGS. CDR3 length: 19 amino acids. The CDR3 nucleotides are TGTGCTCTTGGCCATACCTTACTGGGGGATAGGAGAATTGGGGATAAACTCATCTTT. It is translated as CALGHTLLGDRRIGDKLIF.

Only a few counts were recorded for this clone. This likely stems from a read error, as it lies one base from a far larger clone. Other DNA sequences in the same sample also yield this CDR3. V usage is TRDV1 and J usage is TRDJ1, with unresolved D. Germline V CDR1 and CDR2: TSWWSYY, QGS. The CDR3 has 13 amino acids. The ends were cut back, 9 bases at V and 2 bases at J, with 13 bases in the middle. CDR3 sequence reads: CALGNRGTDKLIF. DNA of the CDR3: TGTGCTCTCGGGAACCGTGGGACCGATAAACTCATCTTT.